This T cell receptor (beta chain) was found in a study of monozygotic twins with inflammatory bowel disease. Per the germline V gene, CDR1 is SGHRS and CDR2 is YFSETQ. This CDR3 contains 13 residues. Study-wide results and limits: Whereas healthy co-twins had higher TCRbeta diversity (inverse Simpson), IBD patients had lower diversity.

Note on this clonotype: The target antigen is unknown.

For every donor, one blood sample of approximately 2.5 ml was drawn. Unfractionated whole blood yielded total RNA, and T cells were not sorted. TCRdb reprocessed the 5' RACE reads, keeping one entry per CDR3 protein, no DNA. This table holds 140,000 to 150,000 distinct CDR3 sequences. This receptor was obtained from a human donor with ulcerative colitis or Crohn's disease, or a healthy co-twin of an affected twin (not recorded which). V and J are TRBV5-1 and TRBJ2-4; TCRdb picks TRBD1, but there is no DNA to check that call. Material for sequencing was blood. The CDR3 sequence is CASSLEQGDIQYF.